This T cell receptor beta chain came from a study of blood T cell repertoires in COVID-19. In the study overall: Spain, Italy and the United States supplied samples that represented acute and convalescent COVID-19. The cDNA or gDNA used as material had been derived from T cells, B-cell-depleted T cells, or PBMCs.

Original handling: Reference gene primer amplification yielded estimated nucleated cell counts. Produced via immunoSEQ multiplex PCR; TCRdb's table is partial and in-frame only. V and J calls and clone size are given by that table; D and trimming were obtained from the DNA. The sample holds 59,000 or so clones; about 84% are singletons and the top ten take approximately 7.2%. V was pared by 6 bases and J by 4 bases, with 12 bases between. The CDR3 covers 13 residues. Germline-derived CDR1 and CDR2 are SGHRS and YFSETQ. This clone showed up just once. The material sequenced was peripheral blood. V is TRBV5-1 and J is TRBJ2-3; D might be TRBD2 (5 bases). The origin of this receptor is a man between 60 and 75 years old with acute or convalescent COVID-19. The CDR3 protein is CASNPLASDTQYF. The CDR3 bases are TGCGCCAGCAACCCTCTAGCTTCAGATACGCAGTATTTT.